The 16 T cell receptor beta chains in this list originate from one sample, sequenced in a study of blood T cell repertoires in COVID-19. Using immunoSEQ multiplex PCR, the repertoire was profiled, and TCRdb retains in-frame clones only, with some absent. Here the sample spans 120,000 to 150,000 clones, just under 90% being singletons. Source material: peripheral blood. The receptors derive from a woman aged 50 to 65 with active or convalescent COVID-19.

CDR3 residues: CASSLVRQVDLYGYTF. The CDR3 region has the DNA TGTGCCAGCAGCTTAGTTAGACAGGTAGATCTCTATGGCTACACCTTC. The chain is built from TRBV7-9 and TRBJ1-2; TRBD1 might be the D (6 bases). In germline, CDR1 is SEHNR, CDR2 FQNEAQ (reference sequence). Trimming removed 1 base from V and 4 bases from J, with 16 bases in between. This CDR3 region has 16 residues.

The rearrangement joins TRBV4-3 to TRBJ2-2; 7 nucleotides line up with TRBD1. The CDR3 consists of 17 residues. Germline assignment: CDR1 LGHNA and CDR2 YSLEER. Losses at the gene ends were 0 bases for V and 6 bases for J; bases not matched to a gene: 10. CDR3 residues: CASSQEIARGPAGELFF. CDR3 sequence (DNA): TGCGCCAGCAGCCAAGAGATCGCAAGGGGGCCGGCCGGGGAGCTGTTTTTT.

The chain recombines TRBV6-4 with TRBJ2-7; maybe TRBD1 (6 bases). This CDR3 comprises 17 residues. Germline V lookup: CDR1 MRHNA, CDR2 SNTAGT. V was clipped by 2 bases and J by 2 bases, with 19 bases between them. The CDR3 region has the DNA TGTGCCAGCAGTGACCCGAACAGGGCGAGGGATCCCTACGAGCAGTACTTC. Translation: CASSDPNRARDPYEQYF.

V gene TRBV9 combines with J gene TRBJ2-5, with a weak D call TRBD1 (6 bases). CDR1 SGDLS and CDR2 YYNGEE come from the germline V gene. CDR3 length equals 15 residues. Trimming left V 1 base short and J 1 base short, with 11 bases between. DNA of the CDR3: TGTGCCAGCAGCGTATTAGGGACAATCCAAGAGACCCAGTACTTC. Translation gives CASSVLGTIQETQYF.

CDR3 sequence: CASSWVEGNTEAFF. The CDR3 DNA is TGTGCCAGCAGCTGGGTTGAGGGAAACACTGAAGCTTTCTTT. The chain recombines TRBV11-1 with TRBJ1-1; D unclear. With 4 bases removed from V and 2 bases from J, the gap between germline ends came to 11 bases. This CDR3 has 14 residues. Germline-derived CDR1 and CDR2 are SGHAT and FQDESV (reference sequence). The whole variable domain, filled in from reference TRBV11-1 and TRBJ1-1, reads EAEVAQSPRYKITEKSQAVAFWCDPISGHATLYWYRQILGQGPELLVQFQDESVVDDSQLPKDRFSAERLKGVDSTLKIQPAELGDSAMYLCASSWVEGNTEAFFGQGTRLTVV.

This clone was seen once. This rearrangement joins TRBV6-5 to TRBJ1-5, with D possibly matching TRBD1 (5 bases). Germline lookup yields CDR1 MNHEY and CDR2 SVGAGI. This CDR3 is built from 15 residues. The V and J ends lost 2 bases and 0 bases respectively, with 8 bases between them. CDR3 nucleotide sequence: TGTGCCAGCAGTTACCCTCAGGGTAGCAATCAGCCCCAGCATTTT. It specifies CASSYPQGSNQPQHF.

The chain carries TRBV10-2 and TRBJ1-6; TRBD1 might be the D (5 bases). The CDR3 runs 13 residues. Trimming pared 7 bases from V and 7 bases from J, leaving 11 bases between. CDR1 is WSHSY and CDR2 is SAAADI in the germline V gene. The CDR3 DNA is TGCGCCAGCAATGGGGCGACAAATTCACCCCTCCACTTT. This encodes CASNGATNSPLHF.

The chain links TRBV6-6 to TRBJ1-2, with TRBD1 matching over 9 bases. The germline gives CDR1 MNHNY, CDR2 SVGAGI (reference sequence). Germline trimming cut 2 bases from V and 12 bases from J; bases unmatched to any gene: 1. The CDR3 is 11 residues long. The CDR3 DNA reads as TGTGCCAGCAGTTACGGGACAGGGAACACCTTC. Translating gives CASSYGTGNTF.

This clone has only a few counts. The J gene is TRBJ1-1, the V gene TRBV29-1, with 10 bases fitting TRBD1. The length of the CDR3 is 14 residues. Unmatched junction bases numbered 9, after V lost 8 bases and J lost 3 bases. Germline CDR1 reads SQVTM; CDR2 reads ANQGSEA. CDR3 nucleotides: TGCAGCTACCGGGACAGGGGTGCGGACACTGAAGCTTTCTTT. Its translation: CSYRDRGADTEAFF.

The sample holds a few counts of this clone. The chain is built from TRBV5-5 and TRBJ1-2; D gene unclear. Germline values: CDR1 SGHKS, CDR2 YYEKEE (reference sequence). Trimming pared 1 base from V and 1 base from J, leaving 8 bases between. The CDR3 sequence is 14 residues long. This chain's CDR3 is CASSLSQNNYGYTF. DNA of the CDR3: TGTGCCAGCAGCTTGTCACAGAATAACTATGGCTACACCTTC. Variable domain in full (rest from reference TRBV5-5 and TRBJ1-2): DAGVTQSPTHLIKTRGQQVTLRCSPISGHKSVSWYQQVLGQGPQFIFQYYEKEERGRGNFPDRFSARQFPNYSSELNVNALLLGDSALYLCASSLSQNNYGYTFGSGTRLTVV.

The CDR3 spells CASNLGTGGYTEAFF. The CDR3 region has the DNA TGTGCCAGCAATCTCGGGACAGGTGGGTACACTGAAGCTTTCTTT. The chain has TRBV27 and TRBJ1-1; 8 nucleotides line up with TRBD1. The germline V gene encodes CDR1 MNHEY and CDR2 SMNVEV (reference sequence). J gave up 3 bases and V 7 bases, and 10 bases lay outside the gene matches. This CDR3 has 15 residues.

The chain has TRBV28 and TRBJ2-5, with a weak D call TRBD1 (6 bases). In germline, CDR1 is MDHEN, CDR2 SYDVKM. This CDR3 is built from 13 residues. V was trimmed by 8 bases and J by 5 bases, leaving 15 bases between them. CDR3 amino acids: CASGQQGWETQYF. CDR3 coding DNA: TGTGCCAGCGGACAACAGGGATGGGAGACCCAGTACTTC.

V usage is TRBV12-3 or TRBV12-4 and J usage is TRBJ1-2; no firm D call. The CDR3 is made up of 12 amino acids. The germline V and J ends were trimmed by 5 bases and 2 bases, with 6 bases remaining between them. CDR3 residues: CASSTDNYGYTF. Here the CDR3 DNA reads TGTGCCAGCAGTACAGACAACTATGGCTACACCTTC.

The CDR3 nucleotides are TGCGCCAGCAGCTTGCTACAGGGGGGCGACGAGCAGTACTTC. Translating it yields CASSLLQGGDEQYF. V and J are TRBV5-1 and TRBJ2-7; 8 bases map to TRBD1. The CDR3 runs to 14 residues. J lost 5 bases, V lost 1 base, and 5 bases had no gene match. The germline CDR1 and CDR2 sequences are SGHRS and YFSETQ. Together with reference TRBV5-1 and TRBJ2-7, the CDR3 gives the full variable domain: KAGVTQTPRYLIKTRGQQVTLSCSPISGHRSVSWYQQTPGQGLQFLFEYFSETQRNKGNFPGRFSGRQFSNSRSEMNVSTLELGDSALYLCASSLLQGGDEQYFGPGTRLTVT.

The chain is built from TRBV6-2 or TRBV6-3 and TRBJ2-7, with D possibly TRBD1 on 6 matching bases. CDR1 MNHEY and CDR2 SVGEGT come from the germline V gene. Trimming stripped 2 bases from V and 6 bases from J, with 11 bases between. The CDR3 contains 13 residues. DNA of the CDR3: TGTGCCAGCAGTTACGCACAGGGCCTCGAGCAGTACTTC. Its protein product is CASSYAQGLEQYF.

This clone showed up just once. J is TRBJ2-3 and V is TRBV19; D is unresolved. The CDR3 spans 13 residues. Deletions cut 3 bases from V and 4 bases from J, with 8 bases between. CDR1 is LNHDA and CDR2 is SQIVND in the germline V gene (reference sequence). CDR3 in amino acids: CASSIDSPDTQYF. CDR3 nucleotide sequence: TGTGCCAGTAGTATTGACTCTCCAGATACGCAGTATTTT.